The 4 T cell receptor beta chains listed next were all sequenced from one sample in a study of blood T cell repertoires in COVID-19. TCRdb's table, derived via immunoSEQ multiplex PCR, lists solely in-frame clones and lacks some. The table records 250,000 to 300,000 clones, approximately 83% of them present only once. The sequencing input was PBMCs or T cells enriched from blood (not recorded which). These receptors all stem from a woman in her forties or fifties who had recovered from COVID-19.

V usage is TRBV19 and J usage is TRBJ2-1, with 8 bases fitting TRBD2. CDR1 and CDR2 from the germline V gene are LNHDA and SQIVND (reference sequence). V gave up 3 bases and J gave up 10 bases; unmatched junction bases: 5. This CDR3 comprises 13 residues. CDR3: CASSIPAGEEQFF. The CDR3 DNA follows: TGTGCCAGTAGTATCCCAGCGGGAGAGGAGCAGTTCTTC.

The V gene is TRBV12-3 or TRBV12-4, the J gene TRBJ1-2, with TRBD1 as a possible D gene (6 bases). This CDR3 has 12 amino acids. V was cut by 7 bases and J by 8 bases, with 14 bases left in between. The DNA for the CDR3 is TGTGCCAGCACCCCGGGAGGGGGGGGCTACACCTTC. This translates into CASTPGGGGYTF.

This clone appeared a few times. At one end, the junction sequence differs from germline, possibly due to a read error. V and J are TRBV9 and TRBJ2-1, with 16 bases identical to TRBD2. Germline-derived CDR1 and CDR2 are SGDLS and YYNGEE. The CDR3 covers 15 residues. The CDR3 reads CASSATGTSGRGWIF. In DNA form, the CDR3 reads TGTGCCAGCAGCGCGACCGGGACTAGCGGGAGGGGCTGGATCTTC.

The V gene is TRBV2, the J gene TRBJ2-5; D might be TRBD2 (5 bases). Trimming took off 5 bases at V and 10 bases at J, with 14 bases between the two ends. This CDR3 spans 12 amino acids. Germline CDR1 reads SNHLY; CDR2 reads FYNNEI. CDR3 nucleotides: TGTGCCAGCAGTCTCCTGCTAGCTATCCAGTACTTC. Protein product: CASSLLLAIQYF.